Presented here are 13 T cell receptor beta chains from one specimen sequenced in a study of T cells in Graves' hyperthyroidism and ophthalmopathy. Researchers took RNA transcripts and amplified the TCR beta CDR3 regions from them. First-round RT-PCR targeting the TCR CDR3 was performed with the HTBI primer set. MiXCR was run by TCRdb on the multiplex PCR reads, yielding one entry per CDR3 protein. There are fewer than 350,000 distinct CDR3 sequences in the sample; 15% to 20% occur only once, and 15% to 19% lies in the top ten. Material: blood. The source of these receptors is a woman between 35 and 50 years old with Graves' ophthalmopathy.

This clonotype has ten or more counts. The V gene is TRBV12-3 or TRBV12-4, the J gene TRBJ2-2; no clear D. The CDR3 runs to 13 residues. Trimming removed 1 base at V and 4 bases at J, with 4 bases between. Written as DNA, the CDR3 is TGTGCCAGCAGTTTAGTAGTCACCGGGGAGCTGTTTTTT. Its protein product is CASSLVVTGELFF.

Ten or more counts support this clonotype. The V and J genes are TRBV6-5 and TRBJ2-7, with TRBD2 matching over 13 bases. V was pared by 6 bases and J by 3 bases, with 5 bases of the junction left unmatched. CDR1 MNHEY and CDR2 SVGAGI come from the germline V gene. The CDR3 totals 15 residues. The CDR3 bases are TGTGCCAGCAGGCTCGGGACTAGCGGGATCTACGAGCAGTACTTC. Translated, it gives CASRLGTSGIYEQYF.

J is TRBJ2-7 and V is TRBV12-3 or TRBV12-4, with 7 bases lining up with TRBD2. The CDR3 runs to 15 residues. With 5 bases clipped from V and 7 bases from J, the junction kept 14 bases outside the gene matches. CDR3 protein: CASSQTGTQAGEQYF. CDR3 bases: TGTGCCAGCAGTCAAACCGGGACCCAAGCGGGGGAGCAGTACTTC.

This clonotype appeared many times. J is TRBJ2-7 and V is TRBV5-1; TRBD1 aligns across 10 bases. The CDR3 covers 16 residues. Germline-derived CDR1 and CDR2 are SGHRS and YFSETQ. V shed 4 bases, J shed 4 bases, and the junction held 11 bases outside the gene matches. The CDR3 nucleotides read TGCGCCAGCAGCCCCTCGACAGGGGGCGGTGTATACGAGCAGTACTTC. Protein: CASSPSTGGGVYEQYF.

This clonotype has a count of ten or more. The chain carries TRBV6-2 or TRBV6-3 and TRBJ2-4; TRBD1 agrees at 7 bases. V gave up 7 bases and J gave up 4 bases; unmatched junction bases: 10. CDR1 MNHEY and CDR2 SVGEGT come from the germline V gene. The CDR3 consists of 15 residues. CDR3 in DNA: TGTGCCAGCAAGGACTCGGACAGGCTTAAAAACATTCAGTACTTC. The encoded protein is CASKDSDRLKNIQYF.

The CDR3 region is CASSVGAARSSYEQYF. The CDR3 nucleotides are TGTGCCAGCAGCGTAGGGGCCGCGAGAAGCTCCTACGAGCAGTACTTC. The chain joins TRBV9 to TRBJ2-7; D gene ambiguous. The CDR3 runs to 16 residues. The germline gives CDR1 SGDLS, CDR2 YYNGEE. V lost 0 bases to trimming and J lost 0 bases, with 13 bases between them.

The V and J genes are TRBV7-2 and TRBJ2-5, with D perhaps matching TRBD2 (5 bases). Trimming removed 1 base at V and 1 base at J, with 10 bases between. This CDR3 has 15 residues. CDR1 is SGHTA, CDR2 FQGNSA, per germline. Here the CDR3 reads CASSLGERLQETQYF. CDR3 nucleotides: TGTGCCAGCAGCTTAGGGGAGCGGCTCCAAGAGACCCAGTACTTC.

The rearrangement joins TRBV20-1 to TRBJ2-7, with D perhaps TRBD2 (6 bases). V shed 6 bases and J shed 6 bases, with 18 bases lying between them. Germline V gives CDR1 DFQATT, CDR2 SNEGSKA (reference sequence). This CDR3 has 13 residues. The CDR3 region has the DNA TGCAGTGCCAAGAGGGGAGGTGGCGGCGAGCAGTACTTC. Translated: CSAKRGGGGEQYF.

This clonotype appeared many times. This CDR3 is CASSKGAETANTGELFF. The CDR3 nucleotides are TGTGCCAGTAGTAAGGGGGCTGAGACAGCGAACACCGGGGAGCTGTTTTTT. V usage is TRBV19 and J usage is TRBJ2-2; the match to TRBD1 covers 7 bases. J gave up 0 bases and V 4 bases, and 8 bases lay outside the gene matches. This CDR3 is 17 amino acids long. Germline loops: CDR1 LNHDA, CDR2 SQIVND (reference sequence).

This clonotype was recorded many times. The chain links TRBV19 to TRBJ2-7; a weak D match, TRBD2 (5 bases). The CDR3 is 16 residues long. With 5 bases removed from V and 7 bases from J, the gap between germline ends came to 24 bases. Germline-derived CDR1 and CDR2 are LNHDA and SQIVND (reference sequence). The CDR3 is CASSPSKGEGGGEQYF. For the CDR3, the DNA is TGTGCCAGTAGTCCCTCGAAGGGAGAGGGCGGTGGGGAGCAGTACTTC.

The table lists this clonotype with a few counts. The chain links TRBV28 to TRBJ1-6; 10 bases agree with TRBD1. The junction had 8 bases not matched to a gene; V was cut back by 5 bases and J by 10 bases. The CDR3 runs to 15 residues. CDR1 is MDHEN, CDR2 SYDVKM, per germline. CDR3 nucleotides: TGTGCCAGCAGTCCCGGGACAGGGGTCCGCTCACCCCTCCACTTT. This gives the protein CASSPGTGVRSPLHF.

This clonotype appeared many times. The V and J genes are TRBV12-3 or TRBV12-4 and TRBJ1-6, with 9 bases lining up with TRBD1. CDR3 length: 15 amino acids. J gave up 5 bases and V 3 bases, and 2 bases lay outside the gene matches. CDR3 region: CASSFRQGDNSPLHF. The CDR3 DNA follows: TGTGCCAGCAGTTTTAGACAGGGGGATAATTCACCCCTCCACTTT.

This clonotype was seen just once. J is TRBJ1-6 and V is TRBV28; 8 nucleotides line up with TRBD1. Germline CDR1 and CDR2: MDHEN and SYDVKM. Trimming cost V 1 base and J 4 bases; bases outside gene matches: 9. The CDR3 has 18 residues. The CDR3 reads CASSLSARGLVYNSPLHF. DNA for the CDR3: TGTGCCAGCAGTTTATCCGCCAGGGGGCTTGTGTATAATTCACCCCTCCACTTT.